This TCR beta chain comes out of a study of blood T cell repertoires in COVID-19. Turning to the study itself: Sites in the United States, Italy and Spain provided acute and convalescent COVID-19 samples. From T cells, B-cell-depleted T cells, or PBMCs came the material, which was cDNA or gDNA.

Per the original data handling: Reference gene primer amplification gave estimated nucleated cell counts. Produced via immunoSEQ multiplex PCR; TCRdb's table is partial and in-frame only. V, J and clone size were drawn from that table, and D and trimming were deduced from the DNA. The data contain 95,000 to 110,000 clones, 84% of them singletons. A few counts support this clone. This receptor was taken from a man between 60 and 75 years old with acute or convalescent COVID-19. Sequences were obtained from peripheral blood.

The CDR3 here is CASSAQGSGNTIYF. The CDR3, as DNA: TGTGCCAGCAGCGCCCAGGGGTCTGGAAACACCATATATTTT. This chain links TRBV5-6 with TRBJ1-3; D might be TRBD1 (6 bases). The germline V gene has CDR1 SGHDT and CDR2 YYEEEE. CDR3 length equals 14 residues. Trimming took 4 bases from V and 1 from J, leaving 9 bases between them.